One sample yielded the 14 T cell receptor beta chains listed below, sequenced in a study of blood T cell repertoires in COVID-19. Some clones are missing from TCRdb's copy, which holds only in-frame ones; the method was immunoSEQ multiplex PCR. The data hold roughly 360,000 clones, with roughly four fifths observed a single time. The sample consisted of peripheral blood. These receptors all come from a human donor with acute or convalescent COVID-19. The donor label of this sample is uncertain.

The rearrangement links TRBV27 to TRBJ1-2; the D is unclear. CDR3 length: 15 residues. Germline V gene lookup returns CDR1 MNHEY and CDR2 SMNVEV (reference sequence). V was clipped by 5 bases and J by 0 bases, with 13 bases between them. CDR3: CASSRTAVANYGYTF. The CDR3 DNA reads TGTGCCAGCAGTAGAACAGCCGTAGCTAACTATGGCTACACCTTC.

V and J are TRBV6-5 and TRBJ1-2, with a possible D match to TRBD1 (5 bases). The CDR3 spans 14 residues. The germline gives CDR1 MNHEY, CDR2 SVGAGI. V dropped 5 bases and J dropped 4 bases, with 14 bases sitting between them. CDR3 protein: CASSPETAVYGYTF. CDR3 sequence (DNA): TGTGCCAGCAGTCCTGAGACAGCCGTCTATGGCTACACCTTC.

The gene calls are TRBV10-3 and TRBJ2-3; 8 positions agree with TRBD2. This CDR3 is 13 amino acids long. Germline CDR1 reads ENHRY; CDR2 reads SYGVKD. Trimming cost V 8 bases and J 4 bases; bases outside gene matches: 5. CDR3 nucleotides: TGTGCCATCCAAGCGGGAGCCCCAGATACGCAGTATTTT. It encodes CAIQAGAPDTQYF.

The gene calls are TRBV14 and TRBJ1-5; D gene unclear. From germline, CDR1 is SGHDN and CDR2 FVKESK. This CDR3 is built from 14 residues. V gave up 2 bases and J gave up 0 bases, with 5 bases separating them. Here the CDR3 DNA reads TGTGCCAGCAGCCAATCCTCTAGCAATCAGCCCCAGCATTTT. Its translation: CASSQSSSNQPQHF.

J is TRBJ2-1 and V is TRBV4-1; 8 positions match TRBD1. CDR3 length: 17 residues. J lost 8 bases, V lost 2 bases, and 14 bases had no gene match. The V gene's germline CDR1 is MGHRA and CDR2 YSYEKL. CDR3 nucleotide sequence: TGCGCCAGCAGCCAACATTTGAGTCAGGGGGCGCGGGATGAGCAGTTCTTC. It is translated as CASSQHLSQGARDEQFF.

Written as DNA, the CDR3 is TGTGCCAGCACCATAAACTCCAATTCACCCCTCCACTTT. This translates into CASTINSNSPLHF. The gene calls are TRBV7-8 and TRBJ1-6; D is unclear. V was pared by 7 bases and J by 7 bases, with 11 bases between. Germline V gives CDR1 SGHVS, CDR2 FQNEAQ. The CDR3 covers 13 residues.

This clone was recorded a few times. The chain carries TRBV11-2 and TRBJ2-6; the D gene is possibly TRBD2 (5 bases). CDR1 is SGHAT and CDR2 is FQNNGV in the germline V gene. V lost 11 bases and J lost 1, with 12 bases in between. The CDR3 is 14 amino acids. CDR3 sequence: CASIGVSGANVLTF. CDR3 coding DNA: TGTGCCTCGATCGGGGTGTCTGGGGCCAACGTCCTGACTTTC.

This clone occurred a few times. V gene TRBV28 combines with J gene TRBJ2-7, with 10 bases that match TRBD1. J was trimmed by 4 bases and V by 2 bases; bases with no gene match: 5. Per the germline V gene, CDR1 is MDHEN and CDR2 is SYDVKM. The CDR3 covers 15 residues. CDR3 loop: CASSLPGTGAYEQYF. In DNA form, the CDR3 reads TGTGCCAGCAGTTTACCCGGGACAGGGGCTTACGAGCAGTACTTC.

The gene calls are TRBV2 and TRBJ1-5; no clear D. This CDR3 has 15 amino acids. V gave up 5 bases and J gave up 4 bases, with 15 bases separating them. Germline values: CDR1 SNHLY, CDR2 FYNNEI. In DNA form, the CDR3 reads TGTGCCAGCAGTCTGTCTGGCAGGCTTAATCAGCCCCAGCATTTT. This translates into CASSLSGRLNQPQHF.

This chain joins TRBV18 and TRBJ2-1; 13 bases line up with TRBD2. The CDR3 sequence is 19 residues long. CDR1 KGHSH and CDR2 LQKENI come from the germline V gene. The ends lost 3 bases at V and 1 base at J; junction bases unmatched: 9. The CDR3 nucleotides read TGTGCCAGCTCACCCGCGGGACTAGCGGGGACTAGATCCTACAATGAGCAGTTCTTC. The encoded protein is CASSPAGLAGTRSYNEQFF.

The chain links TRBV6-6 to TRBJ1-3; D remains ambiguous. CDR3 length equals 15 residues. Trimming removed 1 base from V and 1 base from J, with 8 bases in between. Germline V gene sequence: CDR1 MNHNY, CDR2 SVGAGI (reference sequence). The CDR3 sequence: CASSYYGISGNTIYF. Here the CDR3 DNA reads TGTGCCAGCAGTTACTACGGGATATCTGGAAACACCATATATTTT.

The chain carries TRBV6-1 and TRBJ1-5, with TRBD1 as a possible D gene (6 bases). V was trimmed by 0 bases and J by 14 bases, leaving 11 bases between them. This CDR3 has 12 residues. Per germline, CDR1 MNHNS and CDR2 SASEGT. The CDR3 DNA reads TGTGCCAGCAGTGAAGCCCGCAACAGGGAGCATTTT. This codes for CASSEARNREHF.

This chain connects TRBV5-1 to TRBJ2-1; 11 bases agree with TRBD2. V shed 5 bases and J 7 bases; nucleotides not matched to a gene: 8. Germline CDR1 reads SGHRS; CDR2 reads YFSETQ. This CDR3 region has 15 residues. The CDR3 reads CASRPTSGRSNEQFF. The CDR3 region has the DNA TGCGCCAGCAGACCAACTAGCGGGAGATCGAATGAGCAGTTCTTC.

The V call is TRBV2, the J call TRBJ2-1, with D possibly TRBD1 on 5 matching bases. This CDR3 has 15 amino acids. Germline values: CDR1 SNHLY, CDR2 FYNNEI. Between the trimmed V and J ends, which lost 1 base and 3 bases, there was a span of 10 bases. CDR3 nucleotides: TGTGCCAGCAGTGAAGGGGCAGGGAACTACAATGAGCAGTTCTTC. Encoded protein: CASSEGAGNYNEQFF.